This TCR beta chain derives from a study of cytomegalovirus exposure and HLA in healthy donors. Primers: 60 Vbeta forward and 13 Jbeta reverse. Libraries were prepared by immunoSEQ multiplex PCR; TCRdb keeps only in-frame clonotypes and omits some of them. The table has 150,000 to 180,000 clones, more than 60% seen once; the top ten hold approximately 4%. V trimming: 3 bases; J trimming: 3 bases; junction bases outside the gene matches: 6. The germline V gene has CDR1 MDHEN and CDR2 SYDVKM. The CDR3 loop spans 15 amino acids. J is TRBJ2-3 and V is TRBV28, with 7 positions matching TRBD2. Sequenced material: PBMCs. The TCR was taken from a middle-aged woman in good health and CMV-seronegative. CDR3 sequence reads: CASSLSGERTDTQYF. The CDR3 DNA follows: TGTGCCAGCAGTTTGAGCGGGGAAAGAACAGATACGCAGTATTTT.